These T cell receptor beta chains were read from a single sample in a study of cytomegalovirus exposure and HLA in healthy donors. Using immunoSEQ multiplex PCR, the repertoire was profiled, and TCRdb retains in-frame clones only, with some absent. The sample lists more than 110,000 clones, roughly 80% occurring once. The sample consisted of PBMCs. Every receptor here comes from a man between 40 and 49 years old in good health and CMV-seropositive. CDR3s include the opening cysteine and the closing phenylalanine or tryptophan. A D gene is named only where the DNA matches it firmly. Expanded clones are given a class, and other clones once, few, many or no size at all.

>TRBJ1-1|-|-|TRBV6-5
CASSQGINTEAFF
TGTGCCAGCAGCCAGGGTATTAACACTGAAGCTTTCTTT
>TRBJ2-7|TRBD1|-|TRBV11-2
CASSLEPGTGDEQYF
TGTGCCAGCAGCTTAGAGCCCGGGACAGGGGATGAGCAGTACTTC
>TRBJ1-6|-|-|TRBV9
CASSREVWDSPLHF
TGTGCCAGCAGCCGAGAGGTTTGGGATTCACCCCTCCACTTT
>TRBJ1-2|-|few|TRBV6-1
CASSEAGFEPRANYGYTF
TGTGCCAGCAGTGAAGCGGGTTTCGAACCCCGGGCTAACTATGGCTACACCTTC
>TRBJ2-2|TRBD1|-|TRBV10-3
CAISTQGAVNTGELFF
TGTGCCATCAGTACACAGGGGGCTGTGAACACCGGGGAGCTGTTTTTT
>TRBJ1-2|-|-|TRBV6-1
CASSVRSLANYGYTF
TGTGCCAGCAGTGTAAGAAGTCTAGCTAACTATGGCTACACCTTC
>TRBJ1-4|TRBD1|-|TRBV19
CASSIQGADEKLFF
TGTGCCAGTAGTATTCAGGGGGCCGATGAAAAACTGTTTTTT
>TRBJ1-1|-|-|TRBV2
CASRIEQGNTEAFF
TGTGCCAGCAGGATAGAACAGGGGAACACTGAAGCTTTCTTT
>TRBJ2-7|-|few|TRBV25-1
CASRGTATYEQYF
TGTGCCAGTCGGGGGACAGCCACCTACGAGCAGTACTTC
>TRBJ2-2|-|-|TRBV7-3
CASSTQGTGELFF
TGTGCCAGCAGTACACAGGGAACCGGGGAGCTGTTTTTT
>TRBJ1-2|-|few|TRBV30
CAWSGDKPLTYGYTF
TGTGCCTGGAGTGGCGACAAACCGCTTACCTATGGCTACACCTTC
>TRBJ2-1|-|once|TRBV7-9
CASSSLGDEQFF
TGTGCCAGCTCATCCTTGGGCGATGAGCAGTTCTTC
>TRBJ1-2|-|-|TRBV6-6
CASSRLNTNYGYTF
TGTGCCAGCAGTCGCTTGAACACTAACTATGGCTACACCTTC
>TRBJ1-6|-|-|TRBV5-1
CASSFNPHSPLHF
TGCGCCAGCAGCTTCAATCCCCATTCACCCCTCCACTTT
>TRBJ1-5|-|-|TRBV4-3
CASSQGRLLDSNQPQHF
TGCGCCAGCAGCCAAGGCAGACTTCTAGATAGCAATCAGCCCCAGCATTTT
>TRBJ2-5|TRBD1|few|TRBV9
CASSGGTGGLHGPQYF
TGTGCCAGCAGCGGGGGGACAGGTGGGCTCCACGGGCCCCAGTACTTC
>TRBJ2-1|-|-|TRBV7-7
CASSAGVGYNEQFF
TGTGCCAGCAGCGCCGGAGTGGGCTACAATGAGCAGTTCTTC
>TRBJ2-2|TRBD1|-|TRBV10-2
CASTGQGGTGELFF
TGCGCCAGCACAGGACAGGGAGGCACCGGGGAGCTGTTTTTT
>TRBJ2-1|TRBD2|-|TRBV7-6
CASSSQAGDYNEQFF
TGTGCCAGCAGCTCGCAAGCGGGGGACTACAATGAGCAGTTCTTC
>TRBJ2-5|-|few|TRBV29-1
CSVESRGQETQYF
TGCAGCGTAGAGAGCAGGGGCCAAGAGACCCAGTACTTC
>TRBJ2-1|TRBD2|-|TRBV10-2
CASTSGSHDEQFF
TGCGCCAGCACTAGCGGGAGTCATGATGAGCAGTTCTTC
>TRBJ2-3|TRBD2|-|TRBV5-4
CASSFRLAGATDTQYF
TGTGCCAGCAGCTTCCGACTAGCGGGAGCTACGGATACGCAGTATTTT
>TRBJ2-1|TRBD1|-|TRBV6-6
CASSYLETGGNEQFF
TGTGCCAGCAGTTACCTTGAGACAGGGGGCAATGAGCAGTTCTTC
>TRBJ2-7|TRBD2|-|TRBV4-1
CASSQDPASGYSYEQYF
TGCGCCAGCAGCCAAGATCCCGCTAGCGGTTACTCCTACGAGCAGTACTTC
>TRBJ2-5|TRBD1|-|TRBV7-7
CASSLYGSGTGEEETQYF
TGTGCCAGCAGCTTATATGGTAGTGGGACAGGGGAAGAAGAGACCCAGTACTTC
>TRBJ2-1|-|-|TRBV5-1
CASSTSGGMYNEQFF
TGCGCCAGCAGCACGTCGGGCGGGATGTACAATGAGCAGTTCTTC
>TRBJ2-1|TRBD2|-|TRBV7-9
CASSTSGSRRNEQFF
TGTGCCAGCAGCACTAGCGGGAGCCGTCGGAATGAGCAGTTCTTC
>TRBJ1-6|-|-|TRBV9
CASSVDSHNSPLHF
TGTGCCAGCAGCGTAGACAGCCATAATTCACCCCTCCACTTT
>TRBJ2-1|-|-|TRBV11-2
CASSLGSGYNEQFF
TGTGCCAGCAGCTTAGGGTCGGGCTACAATGAGCAGTTCTTC
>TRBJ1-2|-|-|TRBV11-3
CASSLTGPRGYTF
TGTGCCAGCAGCTTAACAGGGCCTAGAGGCTACACCTTC
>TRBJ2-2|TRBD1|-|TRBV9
CASSVDGQGANTGELFF
TGTGCCAGCAGCGTAGATGGGCAGGGGGCTAACACCGGGGAGCTGTTTTTT
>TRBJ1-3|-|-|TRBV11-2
CASSLVQARPGNTIYF
TGTGCCAGCAGCTTAGTTCAGGCAAGACCTGGAAACACCATATATTTT
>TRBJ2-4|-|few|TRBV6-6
CASSYSNSLAKNIQYF
TGTGCCAGCAGTTACTCGAATAGTCTAGCCAAAAACATTCAGTACTTC
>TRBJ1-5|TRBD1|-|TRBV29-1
CSFSTGNSNQPQHF
TGCAGCTTCTCGACAGGGAATAGCAATCAGCCCCAGCATTTT
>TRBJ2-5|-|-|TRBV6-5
CASSAPEEETQYF
TGTGCCAGCAGTGCGCCCGAGGAAGAGACCCAGTACTTC
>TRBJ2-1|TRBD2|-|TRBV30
CAWSVRGGNEQFF
TGTGCCTGGAGTGTACGCGGGGGGAATGAGCAGTTCTTC